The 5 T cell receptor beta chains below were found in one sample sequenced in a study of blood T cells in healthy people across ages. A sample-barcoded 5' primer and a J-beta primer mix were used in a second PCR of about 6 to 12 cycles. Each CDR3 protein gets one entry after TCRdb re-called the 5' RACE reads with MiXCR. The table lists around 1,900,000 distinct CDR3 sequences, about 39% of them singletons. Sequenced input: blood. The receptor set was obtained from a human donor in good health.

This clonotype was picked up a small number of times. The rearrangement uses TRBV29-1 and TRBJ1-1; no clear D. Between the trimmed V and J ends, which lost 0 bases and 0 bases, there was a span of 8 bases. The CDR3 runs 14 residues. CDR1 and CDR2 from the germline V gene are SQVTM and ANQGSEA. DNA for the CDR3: TGCAGCGTTGAAGATCTTCGGGTGAACACTGAAGCTTTCTTT. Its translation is CSVEDLRVNTEAFF.

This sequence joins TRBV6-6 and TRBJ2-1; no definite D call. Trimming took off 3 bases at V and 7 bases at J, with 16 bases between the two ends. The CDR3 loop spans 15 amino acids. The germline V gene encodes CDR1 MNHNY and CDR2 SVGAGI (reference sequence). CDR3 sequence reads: CASSYETRYGNEQFF. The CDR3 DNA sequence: TGTGCCAGCAGTTATGAGACCCGTTACGGGAATGAGCAGTTCTTC.

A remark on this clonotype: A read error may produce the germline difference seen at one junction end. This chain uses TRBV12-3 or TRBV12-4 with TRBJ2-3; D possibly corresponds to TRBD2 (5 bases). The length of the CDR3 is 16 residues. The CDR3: CASSSLAGGSTDAQYF. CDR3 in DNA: TGTGCCAGCAGTTCCCTAGCCGGAGGAAGCACAGATGCGCAGTATTTT.

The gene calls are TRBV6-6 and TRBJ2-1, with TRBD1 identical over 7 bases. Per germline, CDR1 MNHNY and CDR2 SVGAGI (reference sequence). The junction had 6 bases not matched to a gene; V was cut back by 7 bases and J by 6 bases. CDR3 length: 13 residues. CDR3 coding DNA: TGTGCCAGCACGTACAGGGGCACCAATGAGCAGTTCTTC. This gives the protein CASTYRGTNEQFF.

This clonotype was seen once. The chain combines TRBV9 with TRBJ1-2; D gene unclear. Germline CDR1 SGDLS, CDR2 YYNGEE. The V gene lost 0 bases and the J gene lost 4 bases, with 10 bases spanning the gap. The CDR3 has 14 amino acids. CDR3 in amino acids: CASSVGLPFYGYTF. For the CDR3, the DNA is TGTGCCAGCAGCGTAGGGCTCCCCTTCTATGGCTACACCTTC.